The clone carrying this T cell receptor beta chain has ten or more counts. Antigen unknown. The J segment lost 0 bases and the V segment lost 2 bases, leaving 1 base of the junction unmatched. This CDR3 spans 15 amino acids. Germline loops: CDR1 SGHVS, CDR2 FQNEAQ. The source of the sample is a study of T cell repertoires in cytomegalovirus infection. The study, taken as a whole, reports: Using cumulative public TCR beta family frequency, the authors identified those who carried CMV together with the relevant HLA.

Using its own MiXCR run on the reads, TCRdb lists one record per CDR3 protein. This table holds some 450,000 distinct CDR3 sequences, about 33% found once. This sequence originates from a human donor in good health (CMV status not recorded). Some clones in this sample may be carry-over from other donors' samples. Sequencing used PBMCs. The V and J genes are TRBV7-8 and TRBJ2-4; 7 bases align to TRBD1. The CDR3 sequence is CASSLNRGAKNIQYF. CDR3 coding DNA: TGTGCCAGCAGCTTAAACAGGGGAGCCAAAAACATTCAGTACTTC.